These T cell receptor beta chains were read from a single sample in a study of T cell changes during pregnancy in multiple sclerosis. The method was immunoSEQ multiplex PCR; TCRdb's version includes in-frame clones alone and lacks a portion of them. This sample has tens of thousands of clones, with 91% found just once. Specimen: CD8+ T cells from peripheral blood mononuclear cells, collected before pregnancy. These TCRs come from a female donor with multiple sclerosis, enrolled in a pregnancy study. The conserved cysteine and the conserved F or W are not part of the CDR3 here. The D gene is left open where the match is weak. The size entry is marked missing in some rows and otherwise reads once, few, many or a size class.

>TRBJ1-2|-|TRBV6-6|-
ASCEAGDYGYT
>TRBJ1-1|-|TRBV7-2|-
ASSLLGPGTEAF
>TRBJ1-4|-|TRBV5-5|-
ASSQAERDAEKLF
>TRBJ2-5|-|TRBV9|TRBD1
ASSPPGQGQQETQY
>TRBJ2-7|-|TRBV12-2|-
ASRLTGLGQGSQTCEQY
>TRBJ2-3|once|TRBV25-1|-
ASRSRAKTDTQY
>TRBJ2-1|once|TRBV11-2|TRBD2
ASASGGAHEQF
>TRBJ2-1|-|TRBV5-6|TRBD1
ASSSTGYEQF
>TRBJ1-1|once|TRBV5-1|TRBD1
ASRDRATLRNTEAF
>TRBJ2-5|-|TRBV11-2|TRBD2
ASSQSSGGETQY